A single sample gave rise to the 6 T cell receptor beta chains below, sequenced in a study of beta chain features in type 1 diabetes. Reverse transcription of all isolated RNA meant that expressed TCRB transcripts were sequenced. Using immunoSEQ multiplex PCR, the repertoire was profiled, and TCRdb retains in-frame clones only, with some absent. The sample yields about 180,000 clones, about 13% seen once. The sequencing sample was made of central memory CD4+ T cells from blood. Every receptor here comes from a woman in her late teens or twenties in good health.

The table lists this clone with a few counts. The chain employs TRBV30 and TRBJ1-1; D gene unclear. The length of the CDR3 is 15 residues. V was trimmed by 2 bases and J by 6 bases, leaving 19 bases between them. The germline CDR1 and CDR2 sequences are GTSNPN and SVGIG (reference sequence). CDR3 in DNA: TGTGCCTGGAGTCCATTGGGCCAGGTCTTTCCTGAAGCTTTCTTT. Amino acids: CAWSPLGQVFPEAFF.

The chain recombines TRBV4-2 with TRBJ1-2; 9 bases map to TRBD1. J was trimmed by 1 base and V by 3 bases; bases with no gene match: 6. The germline V gene has CDR1 LGHNA and CDR2 YNFKEQ. CDR3 length: 16 amino acids. This CDR3 is CASSHGQGPNNYGYTF. The CDR3 region has the DNA TGTGCCAGCAGCCACGGACAGGGGCCGAATAACTATGGCTACACCTTC.

This clone has only a few counts. The chain joins TRBV28 to TRBJ1-4, with TRBD1 matching 9 bases. Germline V CDR1 and CDR2: MDHEN, SYDVKM. This CDR3 comprises 13 residues. V was pared by 4 bases and J by 16 bases, with 10 bases of the junction left unmatched. The CDR3 reads CASSYRDRAIGFF. The CDR3 nucleotides are TGTGCCAGCAGTTACCGGGACAGGGCCATTGGGTTTTTT.

This clone was observed a handful of times. The chain uses TRBV9 and TRBJ2-1, with 10 bases fitting TRBD2. V shed 0 bases, J shed 7 bases, and the junction held 4 bases outside the gene matches. This CDR3 contains 15 residues. Germline V gives CDR1 SGDLS, CDR2 YYNGEE. The CDR3 region is CASSVGASGSNEQFF. The DNA for the CDR3 is TGTGCCAGCAGCGTAGGGGCTAGCGGGAGTAATGAGCAGTTCTTC.

This rearrangement joins TRBV5-1 to TRBJ2-5; the match to TRBD1 covers 7 bases. The CDR3 contains 14 residues. V shed 4 bases, J shed 3 bases, and the junction held 6 bases outside the gene matches. Germline-derived CDR1 and CDR2 are SGHRS and YFSETQ. CDR3 DNA: TGCGCCAGCAGCCCGGGACAGTTAGAAGAGACCCAGTACTTC. Its protein is CASSPGQLEETQYF. Full variable domain (remainder filled in from reference TRBV5-1 and TRBJ2-5): KAGVTQTPRYLIKTRGQQVTLSCSPISGHRSVSWYQQTPGQGLQFLFEYFSETQRNKGNFPGRFSGRQFSNSRSEMNVSTLELGDSALYLCASSPGQLEETQYFGPGTRLLVL.

The chain recombines TRBV18 with TRBJ2-7; 10 positions match TRBD2. The ends lost 9 bases at V and 5 bases at J; junction bases unmatched: 10. This CDR3 is built from 14 residues. The V gene's germline CDR1 is KGHSH and CDR2 LQKENI. This CDR3 is CASSSGSYRNEQYF. CDR3 bases: TGTGCCAGTTCTAGCGGGAGCTATCGGAACGAGCAGTACTTC.